This T cell receptor beta chain was identified during a study of a mutant IDH1 vaccine in newly diagnosed glioma. In the study overall: With temozolomide cycles, or 4-6 weeks after radiotherapy alone, vaccination was started. The study held visit V12 at week 35 and visit V13 at week 47.

Profiled with immunoSEQ multiplex PCR; TCRdb holds only in-frame clones, not every one. The data hold some 56,000 clones, with over 70% observed a single time. Study-level findings and limits: Vaccine-induced immune responses occurred in roughly 95% of patients.

The time point: week 47, end of study. Doses of 300 ug of mutant IDH1 20-mer peptide were given with topical imiquimod. Turning to this clone: The antigen is not known.

CDR3 size: 16 residues. V was pared by 0 bases and J by 0 bases, with 9 bases between. Germline lookup yields CDR1 SGHTA and CDR2 FQGNSA. The sample here was PBMCs, taken from a glioma patient whose treatment included an IDH1 peptide vaccine. This sequence originates from a man in his fifties or sixties with glioma. The V gene is TRBV7-2, the J gene TRBJ1-5; D unresolved. The CDR3 DNA sequence: TGTGCCAGCAGCTTAGCGCTAGGATATAGCAATCAGCCCCAGCATTTT. Amino acid sequence: CASSLALGYSNQPQHF.